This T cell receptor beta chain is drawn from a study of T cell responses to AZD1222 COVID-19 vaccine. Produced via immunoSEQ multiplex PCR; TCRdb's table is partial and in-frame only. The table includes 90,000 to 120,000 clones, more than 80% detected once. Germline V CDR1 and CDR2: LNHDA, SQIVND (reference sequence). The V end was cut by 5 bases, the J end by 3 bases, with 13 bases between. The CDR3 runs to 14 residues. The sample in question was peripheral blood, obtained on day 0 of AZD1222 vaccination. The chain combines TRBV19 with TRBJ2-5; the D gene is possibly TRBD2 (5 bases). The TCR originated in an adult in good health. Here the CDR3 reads CASSALAAEETQYF. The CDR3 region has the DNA TGTGCCAGTAGTGCCCTAGCAGCGGAAGAGACCCAGTACTTC.